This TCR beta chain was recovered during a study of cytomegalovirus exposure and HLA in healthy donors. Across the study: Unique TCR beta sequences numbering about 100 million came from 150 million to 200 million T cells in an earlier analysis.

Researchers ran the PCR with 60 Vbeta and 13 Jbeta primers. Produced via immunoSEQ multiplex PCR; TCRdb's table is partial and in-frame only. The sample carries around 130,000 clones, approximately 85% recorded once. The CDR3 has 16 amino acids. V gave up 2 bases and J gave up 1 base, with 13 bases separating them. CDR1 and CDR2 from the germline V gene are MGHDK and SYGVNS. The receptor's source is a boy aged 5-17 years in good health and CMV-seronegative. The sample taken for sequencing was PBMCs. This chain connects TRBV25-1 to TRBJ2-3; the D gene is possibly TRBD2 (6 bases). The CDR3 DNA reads TGTGCCAGCAGTGAACGCGCGGGATCTCGCACAGATACGCAGTATTTT. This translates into CASSERAGSRTDTQYF.